Given below is one TCR beta chain in context. In this sample, this clonotype turned up many times. The clone's antigen remains unknown. No much larger clonotype is one base removed from it; base qualities were not supplied. The instrument was an Illumina HiSeq 1500. TCRdb handled the public reads itself, with Q25 trimming in fastp and clone calling in MiXCR, and kept productive beta chains. Identical CDR3 protein sequences are pooled into one entry, listed with their most common genes and DNA. The sample table shows about 190,000 distinct CDR3 sequences, and roughly 27% are seen once. Roughly 32% of the sample comes from the top ten. The sample belongs to a study of T cell repertoires in cytomegalovirus infection (dated by TCRdb to between 2018 and 2021). About the study as a whole: Because public TCR beta signatures pointed to carriage of CMV infection together with the matching HLA type, the HLA type of each donor mattered for the analysis. The paper as a whole reports these results and caveats: In both this cohort and an independent roughly 400-donor cohort, the cumulative frequency of public TCR beta family members distinguished carriers of CMV infection plus the relevant HLA type. The ex vivo response was dominated by HLA-C-restricted CMV-specific TCR beta clonotypes, which also provided the single most frequent clonotype in two of eight donors.

The sequence came from a human donor in good health (CMV status not recorded). Some clones in this sample may be carry-over from other donors' samples. The sequenced material came from PBMCs.

The bases read TGTGCCAGCAGCCTAAATCACTGGAACTACGAGCAGTACTTC. This encodes CASSLNHWNYEQYF. The chain is encoded by TRBV7-2 joined to TRBJ2-7; the D gene cannot be resolved reliably. Looking up the germline V gene yields CDR1 SGHTA and CDR2 FQGNSA. The CDR3 runs 14 amino acids, cysteine and phenylalanine included. Just CDR3 DNA is preserved here, 42 bases in frame from base 1. Trimming removed 5 bases from V and 3 bases from J, leaving 14 bases between the germline ends. Here the CDR3 is joined to the reference TRBV7-2 and TRBJ2-7 genes, and the full variable domain is: GAGVSQSPSNKVTEKGKDVELRCDPISGHTALYWYRQSLGQGLEFLIYFQGNSAPDKSGLPSDRFSAERTGGSVSTLTIQRTQQEDSAVYLCASSLNHWNYEQYFGPGTRLTVT.